This passage covers 21 T cell receptor beta chains from one sample sequenced in a study of technical replicates of blood from a few donors. Libraries were prepared by immunoSEQ multiplex PCR; TCRdb keeps only in-frame clonotypes and omits some of them. Of 70,000 or so clones listed, approximately 89% were seen once; the top ten hold around 4.6%. Sequenced material: PBMCs. The receptors here all came from a human donor in good health. Some clones in this sample may be carry-over from other donors' samples.

The chain carries TRBV6-1 and TRBJ2-7; 11 bases agree with TRBD2. Trimming took 4 bases from V and 4 from J; bases not matched to a gene: 9. Germline V gene data show CDR1 as MNHNS and CDR2 as SASEGT. The CDR3 is 16 amino acids. The CDR3 nucleotides are TGTGCCAGCAGTGCAAGAGCCGGGACTAGCGGATACGAGCAGTACTTC. This sequence encodes CASSARAGTSGYEQYF.

The chain combines TRBV10-3 with TRBJ2-3; TRBD1 might be the D (6 bases). Germline V gene lookup returns CDR1 ENHRY and CDR2 SYGVKD. The V end lost 10 bases, the J end lost 0 bases, and 14 bases lay between the germline ends. The CDR3 spans 14 residues. In nucleotides, the CDR3 is TGTGCCACCCTGGACAGCACTAGCACAGATACGCAGTATTTT. Translated, it gives CATLDSTSTDTQYF.

This chain links TRBV18 with TRBJ2-7, with 7 bases aligning to TRBD2. The CDR3 has 15 residues. The junction had 9 bases not matched to a gene; V was cut back by 0 bases and J by 7 bases. Germline V gene sequence: CDR1 KGHSH, CDR2 LQKENI. CDR3 protein: CASSPPAGDPWEQYF. The CDR3, as DNA: TGTGCCAGCTCACCACCGGCGGGAGACCCTTGGGAGCAGTACTTC. The whole variable domain, remainder taken from reference TRBV18 and TRBJ2-7, is NAGVMQNPRHLVRRRGQEARLRCSPMKGHSHVYWYRQLPEEGLKFMVYLQKENIIDESGMPKERFSAEFPKEGPSILRIQQVVRGDSAAYFCASSPPAGDPWEQYFGPGTRLTVT.

The chain combines TRBV16 with TRBJ2-5; D is undetermined. Germline V gives CDR1 KGHSY, CDR2 FQNENV. V lost 0 bases and J 3 bases, leaving 11 bases between the germline ends. The CDR3 contains 15 residues. CDR3 coding DNA: TGTGCCAGCAGCCAATCCAGGTCCCAGAAAGAGACCCAGTACTTC. It yields the protein CASSQSRSQKETQYF.

The J gene is TRBJ2-7, the V gene TRBV5-4; 7 nucleotides align to TRBD1. Germline CDR1 reads SGHNT; CDR2 reads YYREEE (reference sequence). The CDR3 is 14 amino acids. Germline trimming cut 3 bases from V and 2 bases from J; bases unmatched to any gene: 5. CDR3 DNA sequence: TGTGCCAGCAGCTCCCAGACAGGGACCTACGAGCAGTACTTC. Its translation is CASSSQTGTYEQYF.

Only a few counts were recorded for this clone. The genes are TRBV7-9 and TRBJ2-3; 8 positions agree with TRBD2. V lost 4 bases and J lost 1; bases outside the gene matches: 10. Germline V lookup: CDR1 SEHNR, CDR2 FQNEAQ (reference sequence). This CDR3 has 17 amino acids. The CDR3 DNA is TGTGCCAGCAGCTGCGCCTCTGGCGGGAGGTGCACAGATACGCAGTATTTT. Its protein product is CASSCASGGRCTDTQYF.

The CDR3 DNA reads TGTGCCAGCAGCTTCTTCGGGGGTTACGAGACTGAAGCTTTCTTT. It codes for CASSFFGGYETEAFF. The rearrangement links TRBV7-9 to TRBJ1-1, with a tentative D call TRBD1 (5 bases). Germline CDR1 is SEHNR and CDR2 is FQNEAQ (reference sequence). The V gene lost 3 bases and the J gene lost 5 bases, with 16 bases spanning the gap. This CDR3 contains 15 residues.

The rearrangement uses TRBV7-7 and TRBJ2-3; TRBD1 might be the D (5 bases). CDR3 length equals 15 residues. CDR1 and CDR2 from the germline V gene are SSHAT and FNYEAQ (reference sequence). The V and J ends lost 5 bases and 5 bases respectively, with 17 bases between them. The DNA of the CDR3 is TGTGCCAGCAGCACCGGACCCTCAGGGCAAGATACGCAGTATTTT. Protein product: CASSTGPSGQDTQYF.

V usage is TRBV7-2 and J usage is TRBJ1-2; possibly TRBD1 for D (5 bases). CDR3 length: 11 amino acids. Germline-derived CDR1 and CDR2 are SGHTA and FQGNSA. The ends were cut back, 7 bases at V and 10 bases at J, with 13 bases in the middle. The CDR3 is CASTPWGDYTF. Written as DNA, the CDR3 is TGTGCCAGCACCCCGTGGGGCGACTACACCTTC. The full variable domain, in which reference TRBV7-2 and TRBJ1-2 provide the parts outside the CDR3, is GAGVSQSPSNKVTEKGKDVELRCDPISGHTALYWYRQSLGQGLEFLIYFQGNSAPDKSGLPSDRFSAERTGGSVSTLTIQRTQQEDSAVYLCASTPWGDYTFGSGTRLTVV.

The chain joins TRBV4-2 to TRBJ2-2; tentative D call: TRBD1 (6 bases). The CDR3 is 15 residues long. Germline values: CDR1 LGHNA, CDR2 YNFKEQ. Trimming pared 4 bases from V and 7 bases from J, leaving 16 bases between. The CDR3 nucleotides read TGTGCCAGCAGCCGCTCGACAGGCAAATACGGGGAGCTGTTTTTT. It codes for CASSRSTGKYGELFF.

The chain is built from TRBV9 and TRBJ2-2; the D gene is possibly TRBD1 (5 bases). The V gene lost 4 bases and the J gene lost 2 bases, with 18 bases spanning the gap. Per the germline V gene, CDR1 is SGDLS and CDR2 is YYNGEE. This CDR3 spans 17 amino acids. This CDR3 reads CASSQGPGKPNTGELFF. The CDR3 DNA follows: TGTGCCAGCAGCCAAGGGCCAGGGAAACCTAACACCGGGGAGCTGTTTTTT. Using reference TRBV9 and TRBJ2-2 for the parts outside the CDR3, the full variable domain is DSGVTQTPKHLITATGQRVTLRCSPRSGDLSVYWYQQSLDQGLQFLIQYYNGEERAKGNILERFSAQQFPDLHSELNLSSLELGDSALYFCASSQGPGKPNTGELFFGEGSRLTVL.

The chain couples TRBV15 to TRBJ1-6; TRBD1 might be the D (6 bases). The germline V and J ends were trimmed by 2 bases and 11 bases, with 22 bases remaining between them. The CDR3 extends over 17 amino acids. Germline lookup yields CDR1 LNHNV and CDR2 YYDKDF (reference sequence). The CDR3 nucleotides read TGTGCCACCAGCAGACTCCGACTGTCAGGGGTTGGGACACCCCTCCACTTT. Protein sequence: CATSRLRLSGVGTPLHF.

This clone was seen only once. This chain connects TRBV10-3 to TRBJ1-5; 9 nucleotides line up with TRBD1. This CDR3 contains 16 residues. The germline CDR1 and CDR2 sequences are ENHRY and SYGVKD. V was clipped by 10 bases and J by 3 bases; unmatched bases: 13. The CDR3 loop reads CATGGQGGINNQPQHF. The CDR3 coding sequence is TGTGCCACCGGGGGACAGGGAGGGATTAACAATCAGCCCCAGCATTTT.

This clone was seen a single time. The chain combines TRBV7-9 with TRBJ2-1; D is unclear. Germline lookup yields CDR1 SEHNR and CDR2 FQNEAQ (reference sequence). Between the trimmed V and J ends, which lost 5 bases and 8 bases, there was a span of 10 bases. The CDR3 has 12 residues. CDR3 in DNA: TGTGCCAGCAGCCTTAGCCTGGATGAGCAGTTCTTC. Protein sequence: CASSLSLDEQFF.

V is TRBV7-2 and J is TRBJ2-1; D ambiguous. V shed 1 base and J shed 2 bases, with 15 bases lying between them. The CDR3 is 17 residues long. Germline CDR1 reads SGHTA; CDR2 reads FQGNSA. For the CDR3, the DNA is TGTGCCAGCAGCTTAGAGGCGGTCTACGGCCCCTACAATGAGCAGTTCTTC. It is translated as CASSLEAVYGPYNEQFF.

The rearrangement links TRBV2 to TRBJ2-7; D may be TRBD2 (6 bases). Germline assignment: CDR1 SNHLY and CDR2 FYNNEI. The CDR3 contains 15 residues. V was shortened by 5 bases and J by 3 bases, with 17 bases between the two germline ends. For the CDR3, the DNA is TGTGCCAGCAGTCTACCTGGGGGGACTCTCTACGAGCAGTACTTC. Translating gives CASSLPGGTLYEQYF.

The J gene is TRBJ2-4, the V gene TRBV18; 9 nucleotides align to TRBD2. Losses at the gene ends were 3 bases for V and 8 bases for J; bases not matched to a gene: 5. The CDR3 consists of 14 residues. Germline CDR1 and CDR2: KGHSH and LQKENI. CDR3 coding DNA: TGTGCCAGCTCACCCCTAGCGGGGTTGGACATTCAGTACTTC. Encoded protein: CASSPLAGLDIQYF.

J is TRBJ2-1 and V is TRBV10-3; D may be TRBD1 (5 bases). V shed 7 bases and J shed 4 bases, with 11 bases lying between them. Germline values: CDR1 ENHRY, CDR2 SYGVKD. The CDR3 spans 13 residues. CDR3 sequence: CAIKGSLYNEQFF. CDR3 bases: TGTGCCATCAAGGGGTCTTTATACAATGAGCAGTTCTTC.

The rearrangement links TRBV5-1 to TRBJ2-5; 8 bases line up with TRBD2. The CDR3 length is 16 residues. V lost 5 bases and J lost 3; bases outside the gene matches: 12. From germline, CDR1 is SGHRS and CDR2 YFSETQ. CDR3 nucleotides: TGCGCCAGCAGAGAATTGGGCGGGGGGCCCGAAGAGACCCAGTACTTC. Translated, it gives CASRELGGGPEETQYF.

V gene TRBV7-2 combines with J gene TRBJ1-5; 7 bases are shared with TRBD1. The CDR3 is 15 amino acids. After removal of 5 bases from V and 4 bases from J, the junction contained 8 bases not matched to a gene. CDR1 is SGHTA and CDR2 is FQGNSA in the germline V gene. The DNA for the CDR3 is TGTGCCAGCAGCCTTCGACAGGGCCGGAATCAGCCCCAGCATTTT. As protein: CASSLRQGRNQPQHF.

This clone has more than one count but fewer than ten. The chain has TRBV5-4 and TRBJ2-3; TRBD2 agrees at 11 bases. Germline CDR1 reads SGHNT; CDR2 reads YYREEE (reference sequence). CDR3 length: 18 amino acids. The junction had 13 bases not matched to a gene; V was cut back by 1 base and J by 6 bases. The CDR3 bases are TGTGCCAGCAGCTTGACACTAGCGGGAGTGGGCTGGGAGGATACGCAGTATTTT. This translates into CASSLTLAGVGWEDTQYF.